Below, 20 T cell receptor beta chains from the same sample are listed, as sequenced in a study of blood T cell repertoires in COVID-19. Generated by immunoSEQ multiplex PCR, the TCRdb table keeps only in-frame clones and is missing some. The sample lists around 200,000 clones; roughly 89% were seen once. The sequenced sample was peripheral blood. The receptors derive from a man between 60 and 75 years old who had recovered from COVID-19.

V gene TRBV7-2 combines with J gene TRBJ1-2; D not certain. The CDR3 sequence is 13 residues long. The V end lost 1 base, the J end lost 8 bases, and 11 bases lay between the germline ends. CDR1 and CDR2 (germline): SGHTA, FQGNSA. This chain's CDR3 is CASSLGRIEGYTF. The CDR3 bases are TGTGCCAGCAGCTTAGGCAGGATCGAGGGCTACACCTTC. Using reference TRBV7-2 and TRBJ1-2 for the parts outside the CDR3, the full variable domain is GAGVSQSPSNKVTEKGKDVELRCDPISGHTALYWYRQSLGQGLEFLIYFQGNSAPDKSGLPSDRFSAERTGGSVSTLTIQRTQQEDSAVYLCASSLGRIEGYTFGSGTRLTVV.

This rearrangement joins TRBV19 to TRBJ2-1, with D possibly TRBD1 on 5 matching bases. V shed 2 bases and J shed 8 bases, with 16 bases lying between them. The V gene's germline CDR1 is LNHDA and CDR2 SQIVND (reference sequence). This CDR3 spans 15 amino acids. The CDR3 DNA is TGTGCCAGTAGTATATGGGGCCCTGGGGTAGATGAGCAGTTCTTC. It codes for CASSIWGPGVDEQFF.

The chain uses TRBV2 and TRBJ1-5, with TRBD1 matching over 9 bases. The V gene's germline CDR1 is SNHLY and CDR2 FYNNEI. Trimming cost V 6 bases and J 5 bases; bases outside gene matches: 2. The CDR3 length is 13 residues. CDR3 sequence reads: CASRGQGDQPQHF. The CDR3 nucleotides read TGTGCCAGCAGGGGACAGGGAGATCAGCCCCAGCATTTT.

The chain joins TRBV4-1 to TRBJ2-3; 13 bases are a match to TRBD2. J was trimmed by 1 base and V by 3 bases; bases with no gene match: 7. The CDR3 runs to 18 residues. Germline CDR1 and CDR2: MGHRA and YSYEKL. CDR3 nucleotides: TGCGCCAGCAGCCACCCCGGACTAGCGGGAGCTGGCACAGATACGCAGTATTTT. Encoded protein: CASSHPGLAGAGTDTQYF.

The CDR3 loop reads CASSLGGTGGIGYEQYF. The CDR3 coding sequence is TGTGCCAGCAGCTTAGGGGGGACCGGGGGGATAGGGTACGAGCAGTACTTC. J is TRBJ2-7 and V is TRBV11-2; TRBD2 agrees at 7 bases. The germline V gene encodes CDR1 SGHAT and CDR2 FQNNGV. CDR3 length: 17 amino acids. The J segment lost 4 bases and the V segment lost 1 base, leaving 13 bases of the junction unmatched.

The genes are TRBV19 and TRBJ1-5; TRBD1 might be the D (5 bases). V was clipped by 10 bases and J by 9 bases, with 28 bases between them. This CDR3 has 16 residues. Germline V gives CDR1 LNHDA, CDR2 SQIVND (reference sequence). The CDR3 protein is CATSRGAPLSYRPQHF. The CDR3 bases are TGTGCCACCTCCCGCGGGGCCCCCCTATCATACCGGCCCCAGCATTTT. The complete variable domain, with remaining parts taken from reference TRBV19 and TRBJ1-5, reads DGGITQSPKYLFRKEGQNVTLSCEQNLNHDAMYWYRQDPGQGLRLIYYSQIVNDFQKGDIAEGYSVSREKKESFPLTVTSAQKNPTAFYLCATSRGAPLSYRPQHFGDGTRLSIL.

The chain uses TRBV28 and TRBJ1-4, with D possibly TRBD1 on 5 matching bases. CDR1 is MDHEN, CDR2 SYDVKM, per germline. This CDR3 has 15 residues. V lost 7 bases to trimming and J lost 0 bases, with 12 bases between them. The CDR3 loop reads CASTPPGATNEKLFF. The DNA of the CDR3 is TGTGCCAGCACCCCTCCGGGGGCAACTAATGAAAAACTGTTTTTT.

The CDR3 loop reads CASSLLRLAGGLWGYEQYF. The CDR3 bases are TGTGCCAGCAGCTTACTTCGACTAGCGGGAGGGCTTTGGGGCTACGAGCAGTACTTC. V usage is TRBV11-2 and J usage is TRBJ2-7; 14 bases fit TRBD2. Germline V lookup: CDR1 SGHAT, CDR2 FQNNGV. V shed 2 bases and J 3 bases; nucleotides not matched to a gene: 12. The CDR3 consists of 19 residues.

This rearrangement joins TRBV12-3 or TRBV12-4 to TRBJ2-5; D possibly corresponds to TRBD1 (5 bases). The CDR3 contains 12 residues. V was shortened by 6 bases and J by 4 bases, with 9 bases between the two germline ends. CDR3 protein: CASRGTGETQYF. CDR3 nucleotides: TGTGCCAGCAGAGGAACAGGAGAGACCCAGTACTTC.

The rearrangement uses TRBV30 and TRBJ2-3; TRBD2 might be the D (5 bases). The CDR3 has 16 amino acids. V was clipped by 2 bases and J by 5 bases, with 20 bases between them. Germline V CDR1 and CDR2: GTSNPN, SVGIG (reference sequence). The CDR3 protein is CAWSPGGPGSGDTQYF. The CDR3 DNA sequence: TGTGCCTGGAGTCCCGGAGGCCCAGGATCAGGAGATACGCAGTATTTT.

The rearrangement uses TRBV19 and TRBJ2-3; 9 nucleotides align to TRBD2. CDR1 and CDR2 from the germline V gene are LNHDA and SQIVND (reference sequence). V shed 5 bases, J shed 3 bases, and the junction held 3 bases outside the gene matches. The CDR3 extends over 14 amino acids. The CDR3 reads CASSLRGGTDTQYF. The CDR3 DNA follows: TGTGCCAGTAGTCTGCGGGGGGGGACAGATACGCAGTATTTT.

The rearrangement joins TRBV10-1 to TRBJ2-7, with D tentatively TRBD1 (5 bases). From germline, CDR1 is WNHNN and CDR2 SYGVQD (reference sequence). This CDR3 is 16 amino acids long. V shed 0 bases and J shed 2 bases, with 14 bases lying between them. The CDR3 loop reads CASSESIRVGTYEQYF. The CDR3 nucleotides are TGCGCCAGCAGTGAGTCGATCAGGGTGGGAACCTACGAGCAGTACTTC.

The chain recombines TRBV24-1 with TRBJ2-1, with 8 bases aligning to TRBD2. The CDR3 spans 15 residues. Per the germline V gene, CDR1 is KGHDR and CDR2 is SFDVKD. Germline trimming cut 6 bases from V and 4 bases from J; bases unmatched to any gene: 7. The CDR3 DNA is TGTGCCACCAGTTTGGGCCTAGCGGGTTACAATGAGCAGTTCTTC. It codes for CATSLGLAGYNEQFF.

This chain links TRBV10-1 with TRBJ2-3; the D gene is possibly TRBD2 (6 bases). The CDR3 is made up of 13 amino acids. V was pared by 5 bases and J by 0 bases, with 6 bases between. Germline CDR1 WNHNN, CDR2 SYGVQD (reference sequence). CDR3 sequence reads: CASSSGSTDTQYF. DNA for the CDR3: TGCGCCAGCAGTAGCGGGAGCACAGATACGCAGTATTTT.

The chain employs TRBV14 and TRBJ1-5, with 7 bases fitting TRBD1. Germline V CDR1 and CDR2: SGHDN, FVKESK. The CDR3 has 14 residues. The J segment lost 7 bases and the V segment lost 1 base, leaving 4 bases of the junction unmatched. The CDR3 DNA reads TGTGCCAGCAGCCAAGCAGGGGGAGCACAGCCCCAGCATTTT. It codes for CASSQAGGAQPQHF.

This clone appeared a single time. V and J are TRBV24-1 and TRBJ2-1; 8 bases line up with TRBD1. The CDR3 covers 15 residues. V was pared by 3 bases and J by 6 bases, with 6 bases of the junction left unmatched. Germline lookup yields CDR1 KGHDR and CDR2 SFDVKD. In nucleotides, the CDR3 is TGTGCCACCAGTGATCCGGGGACAGGTACCAATGAGCAGTTCTTC. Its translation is CATSDPGTGTNEQFF.

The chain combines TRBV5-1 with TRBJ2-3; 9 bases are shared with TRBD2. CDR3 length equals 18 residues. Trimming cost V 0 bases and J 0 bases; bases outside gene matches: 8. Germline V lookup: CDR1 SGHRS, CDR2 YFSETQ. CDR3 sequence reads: CASSLEASGVPSTDTQYF. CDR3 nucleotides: TGCGCCAGCAGCTTGGAGGCTAGCGGGGTTCCTAGCACAGATACGCAGTATTTT.

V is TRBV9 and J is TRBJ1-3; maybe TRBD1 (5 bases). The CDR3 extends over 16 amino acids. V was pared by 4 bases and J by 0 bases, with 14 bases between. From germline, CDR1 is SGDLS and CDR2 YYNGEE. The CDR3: CASSPQGTTSGNTIYF. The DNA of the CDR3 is TGTGCCAGCAGCCCTCAGGGAACGACCTCTGGAAACACCATATATTTT.

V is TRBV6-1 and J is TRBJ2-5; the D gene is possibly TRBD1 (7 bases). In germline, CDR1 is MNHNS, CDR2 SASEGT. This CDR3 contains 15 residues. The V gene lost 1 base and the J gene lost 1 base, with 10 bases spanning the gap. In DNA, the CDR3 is TGTGCCAGCAGTGAAGGCGGGACAGCCCAAGAGACCCAGTACTTC. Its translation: CASSEGGTAQETQYF.

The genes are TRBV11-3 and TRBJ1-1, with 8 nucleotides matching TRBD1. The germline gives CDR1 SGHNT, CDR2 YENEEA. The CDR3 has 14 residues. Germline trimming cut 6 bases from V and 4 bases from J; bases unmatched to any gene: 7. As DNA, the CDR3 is TGTGCCAGCAGTGACGGGACAGGTGTCACTGAAGCTTTCTTT. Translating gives CASSDGTGVTEAFF. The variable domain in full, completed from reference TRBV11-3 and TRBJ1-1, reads EAGVVQSPRYKIIEKKQPVAFWCNPISGHNTLYWYLQNLGQGPELLIRYENEEAVDDSQLPKDRFSAERLKGVDSTLKIQPAELGDSAVYLCASSDGTGVTEAFFGQGTRLTVV.